These 25 T cell receptor beta chains came from one sample sequenced in a study of response to subunit inactivated influenza vaccine. A single record per CDR3 protein comes from TCRdb applying MiXCR to the RT-PCR reads. In the table there are 290,000 or so distinct CDR3 sequences, roughly 20% of which are singletons. Sequencing was performed on PBMCs from blood, taken less than 22 months after vaccination. These TCRs come from a man aged 45-69 years who received an inactivated influenza vaccine.

The V gene is TRBV4-3, the J gene TRBJ2-5; D gene unclear. The CDR3 is 14 residues long. Trimming cost V 4 bases and J 5 bases, with 14 bases left between them. Germline V lookup: CDR1 LGHNA, CDR2 YSLEER. In DNA, the CDR3 is TGCGCCAGCAGCCGGGATAGCCTTACGGAGACCCAGTACTTC. Protein product: CASSRDSLTETQYF.

This clonotype was seen a handful of times. This chain uses TRBV28 with TRBJ2-1; the match to TRBD2 covers 9 bases. The J segment lost 15 bases and the V segment lost 6 bases, leaving 9 bases of the junction unmatched. The germline V gene has CDR1 MDHEN and CDR2 SYDVKM. CDR3 length: 12 residues. The CDR3 nucleotides are TGTGCCAGCAGATGGGGGGGGACTAGCTGGTTCTTC. Its translation is CASRWGGTSWFF.

Here the CDR3 reads CASRYEQYF. The CDR3 DNA is TGTGCCAGCCGCTACGAGCAGTACTTC. The J gene is TRBJ2-7, the V gene TRBV11-1; no clear D gene. Trimming left V 8 bases short and J 3 bases short, with 2 bases between. CDR1 and CDR2 (germline): SGHAT, FQDESV (reference sequence). The CDR3 contains 9 residues.

This chain uses TRBV20-1 with TRBJ1-6; a weak D match, TRBD1 (6 bases). The CDR3 extends over 15 amino acids. The V end lost 0 bases, the J end lost 8 bases, and 14 bases lay between the germline ends. Germline V gene data show CDR1 as DFQATT and CDR2 as SNEGSKA (reference sequence). The CDR3 bases are TGCAGTGCTAGAGATGCAGGGGTGGTCGATTCACCCCTCCACTTT. Translating it yields CSARDAGVVDSPLHF.

The chain is built from TRBV9 and TRBJ1-2; no definite D call. Germline V gene data show CDR1 as SGDLS and CDR2 as YYNGEE. The CDR3 contains 11 residues. The ends were cut back, 6 bases at V and 2 bases at J, with 5 bases in the middle. CDR3 in DNA: TGTGCCAGCAACGGCAACTATGGCTACACCTTC. Translating it yields CASNGNYGYTF.

This rearrangement joins TRBV30 to TRBJ1-2; weak D call: TRBD1 (6 bases). The CDR3 length is 15 residues. The ends were cut back, 0 bases at V and 7 bases at J, with 18 bases in the middle. In germline, CDR1 is GTSNPN, CDR2 SVGIG (reference sequence). CDR3 amino acids: CAWSVGVRGSSGYTF. For the CDR3, the DNA is TGTGCCTGGAGTGTAGGCGTCAGGGGCTCTTCTGGCTACACCTTC.

This clonotype came up once. The J gene is TRBJ2-7, the V gene TRBV29-1, with no clear D. Trimming took off 5 bases at V and 0 bases at J, with 8 bases between the two ends. Germline V lookup: CDR1 SQVTM, CDR2 ANQGSEA. The CDR3 runs 12 residues. As DNA, the CDR3 is TGCAGCGTTCGCAGTTCCTCCTACGAGCAGTACTTC. Amino acid sequence: CSVRSSSYEQYF.

This clonotype was counted many times. Here the CDR3 DNA reads TGTGCCAGCAGCTATTTGCAGGGGGCTGGCACTGAAGCTTTCTTT. Its protein product is CASSYLQGAGTEAFF. The chain uses TRBV7-2 and TRBJ1-1; TRBD1 aligns across 8 bases. Germline CDR1 SGHTA, CDR2 FQGNSA. The CDR3 covers 15 residues. Trimming cost V 4 bases and J 4 bases; bases outside gene matches: 8.

In DNA form, the CDR3 reads TGCGCCAGCATCCGTCAGTCCACGTCTTACGAGCAGTACTTC. As protein: CASIRQSTSYEQYF. The V call is TRBV23-1, the J call TRBJ2-7; D ambiguous. Being an ORF, TRBV23-1 has a function that is uncertain. The CDR3 length is 14 residues. V dropped 7 bases and J dropped 4 bases, with 17 bases sitting between them.

This clonotype appeared a few times. This rearrangement joins TRBV10-3 to TRBJ2-5; 8 positions agree with TRBD2. J gave up 2 bases and V 4 bases, and 3 bases lay outside the gene matches. The germline gives CDR1 ENHRY, CDR2 SYGVKD. The CDR3 contains 14 residues. CDR3 nucleotide sequence: TGTGCCATCAGTGTAGGCGGGGGGCAAGAGACCCAGTACTTC. Protein product: CAISVGGGQETQYF.

The chain links TRBV11-3 to TRBJ2-2, with 7 bases matching TRBD1. CDR1 and CDR2 from the germline V gene are SGHNT and YENEEA. V gave up 1 base and J gave up 3 bases; unmatched junction bases: 5. The CDR3 sequence is 16 residues long. The CDR3 is CASSLATGAYTGELFF. The CDR3 DNA is TGTGCCAGCAGCTTAGCTACAGGGGCCTACACCGGGGAGCTGTTTTTT.

This clonotype was picked up a small number of times. The chain has TRBV7-9 and TRBJ2-7; D is unresolved. Per germline, CDR1 SEHNR and CDR2 FQNEAQ (reference sequence). The CDR3 covers 13 residues. Trimming took off 3 bases at V and 5 bases at J, with 11 bases between the two ends. The CDR3 spells CASSLGLVNEQYF. CDR3 DNA: TGTGCCAGCAGCTTGGGCTTGGTGAACGAGCAGTACTTC.

The chain has TRBV4-2 and TRBJ1-2, with TRBD1 identical over 7 bases. J was trimmed by 2 bases and V by 2 bases; bases with no gene match: 5. The CDR3 sequence is 15 residues long. The germline V gene has CDR1 LGHNA and CDR2 YNFKEQ. CDR3 loop: CASSQPGQANYGYTF. Written as DNA, the CDR3 is TGTGCCAGCAGCCAACCCGGACAGGCGAACTATGGCTACACCTTC.

In its sample, this clonotype was seen a few times. The V gene is TRBV29-1, the J gene TRBJ2-5, with D possibly matching TRBD1 (5 bases). The ends were cut back, 0 bases at V and 0 bases at J, with 11 bases in the middle. This CDR3 region has 15 residues. Germline V gives CDR1 SQVTM, CDR2 ANQGSEA. The CDR3 here is CSVEDLKGYQETQYF. As DNA, the CDR3 is TGCAGCGTTGAAGATCTCAAGGGGTACCAAGAGACCCAGTACTTC.

This clonotype was observed many times. V and J are TRBV29-1 and TRBJ1-2; D remains unclear. Trimming stripped 3 bases from V and 7 bases from J, with 15 bases between. The germline V gene has CDR1 SQVTM and CDR2 ANQGSEA. The CDR3 runs 13 residues. The CDR3 protein is CSVEKSLMGGYTF. The CDR3 DNA reads as TGCAGCGTTGAGAAGAGCTTAATGGGTGGCTACACCTTC.

The rearrangement links TRBV7-9 to TRBJ1-5, with D possibly TRBD1 on 6 matching bases. Trimming stripped 1 base from V and 8 bases from J, with 12 bases between. CDR1 is SEHNR, CDR2 FQNEAQ, per germline (reference sequence). The CDR3 loop spans 14 amino acids. The CDR3 sequence is CASSLDRGLEPQHF. The CDR3 DNA sequence: TGTGCCAGCAGCTTAGATCGGGGGCTGGAGCCCCAGCATTTT.

This clonotype was detected ten times or more. This chain connects TRBV5-1 to TRBJ2-1; D may be TRBD2 (7 bases). The CDR3 loop spans 13 amino acids. The V gene's germline CDR1 is SGHRS and CDR2 YFSETQ. The germline V and J ends were trimmed by 4 bases and 8 bases, with 13 bases remaining between them. CDR3 sequence reads: CASSRGGFDEQFF. The CDR3 coding sequence is TGCGCCAGCAGCCGCGGGGGCTTCGATGAGCAGTTCTTC. Supplemented by reference TRBV5-1 and TRBJ2-1, the full variable domain reads KAGVTQTPRYLIKTRGQQVTLSCSPISGHRSVSWYQQTPGQGLQFLFEYFSETQRNKGNFPGRFSGRQFSNSRSEMNVSTLELGDSALYLCASSRGGFDEQFFGPGTRLTVL.

The J gene is TRBJ2-2, the V gene TRBV9, with D unresolved. The length of the CDR3 is 15 residues. Trimming stripped 0 bases from V and 6 bases from J, with 12 bases between. Looked up from germline, CDR1 is SGDLS and CDR2 is YYNGEE. CDR3 nucleotides: TGTGCCAGCAGCGTAGGGGAAGGGCGCGCCGGGGAGCTGTTTTTT. The encoded protein is CASSVGEGRAGELFF.

The chain links TRBV29-1 to TRBJ1-1, with 7 bases identical to TRBD1. Looked up from germline, CDR1 is SQVTM and CDR2 is ANQGSEA. Trimming removed 7 bases from V and 1 base from J; junction bases left unmatched: 6. The CDR3 sequence is 13 residues long. The DNA of the CDR3 is TGCAGCGGGGGGGACAGCCAGAACACTGAAGCTTTCTTT. Translating it yields CSGGDSQNTEAFF.

The gene calls are TRBV20-1 and TRBJ1-6; 7 bases align to TRBD1. V lost 2 bases to trimming and J lost 5 bases; unmatched junction nucleotides: 3. CDR1 and CDR2 (germline): DFQATT, SNEGSKA (reference sequence). This CDR3 region has 14 residues. The CDR3 nucleotides read TGCAGTGCTAGATCGGGGACAGATAATTCACCCCTCCACTTT. As protein: CSARSGTDNSPLHF.

This CDR3 is CASSPLGTATYEQYF. DNA for the CDR3: TGTGCCAGCTCACCACTGGGGACAGCAACCTACGAGCAGTACTTC. J is TRBJ2-7 and V is TRBV18, with 7 nucleotides matching TRBD1. J was trimmed by 2 bases and V by 1 base; bases with no gene match: 5. The CDR3 consists of 15 residues. The germline V gene encodes CDR1 KGHSH and CDR2 LQKENI. The full variable domain, in which reference TRBV18 and TRBJ2-7 provide the parts outside the CDR3, is NAGVMQNPRHLVRRRGQEARLRCSPMKGHSHVYWYRQLPEEGLKFMVYLQKENIIDESGMPKERFSAEFPKEGPSILRIQQVVRGDSAAYFCASSPLGTATYEQYFGPGTRLTVT.

A remark on this clonotype: Since a much larger clone is just one base distant, this may be a read error. The final CDR3 position lacks the conserved phenylalanine or tryptophan, pointing to a likely read error. The gene calls are TRBV20-1 and TRBJ1-1; D is uncertain. The CDR3 sequence is 13 residues long. Trimming shortened V by 0 bases and J by 3 bases, and 8 bases separated the two germline ends. Germline V gene sequence: CDR1 DFQATT, CDR2 SNEGSKA (reference sequence). The CDR3 reads CSARETVHTEAFI. The CDR3 DNA follows: TGCAGTGCTAGAGAGACGGTGCACACTGAAGCTTTCATT.

The chain couples TRBV30 to TRBJ1-2; 10 bases fit TRBD1. Germline V CDR1 and CDR2: GTSNPN, SVGIG (reference sequence). The V gene end was trimmed by 0 bases and the J gene end by 5 bases; junction bases not matched to a gene: 6. The CDR3 covers 15 residues. This chain's CDR3 is CAWSVLGQGVYGYTF. CDR3 coding DNA: TGTGCCTGGAGTGTACTAGGACAGGGGGTATATGGCTACACCTTC.

This clonotype occurred many times. The chain couples TRBV15 to TRBJ1-4; D remains ambiguous. Per germline, CDR1 LNHNV and CDR2 YYDKDF (reference sequence). The CDR3 totals 15 residues. V lost 4 bases and J 7 bases, leaving 16 bases between the germline ends. The CDR3 loop reads CATSNVGRMGEKLFF. CDR3 nucleotide sequence: TGTGCCACCAGCAATGTGGGCAGGATGGGTGAAAAACTGTTTTTT.

This clonotype has just a few counts. V usage is TRBV5-5 and J usage is TRBJ2-5, with no clear D. Trimming pared 2 bases from V and 5 bases from J, leaving 10 bases between. The CDR3 is made up of 13 amino acids. Germline V gene lookup returns CDR1 SGHKS and CDR2 YYEKEE (reference sequence). This CDR3 is CASSFDIPETQYF. The CDR3 nucleotides read TGTGCCAGCAGCTTTGACATCCCCGAGACCCAGTACTTC.